Here is one T cell receptor beta chain with its context. The sample originates from a study of cytomegalovirus exposure and HLA in healthy donors. Study-wide background: Researchers found that approximately 80% of over 350 genotyped donors fell within the Caucasian-associated ancestry cluster.

PCR employed 60 Vbeta and 13 Jbeta primers. The repertoire was sequenced with immunoSEQ multiplex PCR; TCRdb's copy has only in-frame clones and lacks some. Seen here are approximately 97,000 clones, 65% to 90% observed once, and the top ten hold around 4.2%. The CDR3 is 16 residues long. V was clipped by 0 bases and J by 4 bases, with 16 bases between them. Germline V lookup: CDR1 SGHKS, CDR2 YYEKEE (reference sequence). This receptor was identified in a woman in her 70s in good health and CMV-seropositive. Sequencing was performed on PBMCs. The chain employs TRBV5-5 and TRBJ1-2, with a tentative D call TRBD1 (5 bases). The CDR3 here is CASSLEGSGFAYGYTF. The CDR3 DNA is TGTGCCAGCAGCTTGGAGGGTTCAGGGTTTGCCTATGGCTACACCTTC.